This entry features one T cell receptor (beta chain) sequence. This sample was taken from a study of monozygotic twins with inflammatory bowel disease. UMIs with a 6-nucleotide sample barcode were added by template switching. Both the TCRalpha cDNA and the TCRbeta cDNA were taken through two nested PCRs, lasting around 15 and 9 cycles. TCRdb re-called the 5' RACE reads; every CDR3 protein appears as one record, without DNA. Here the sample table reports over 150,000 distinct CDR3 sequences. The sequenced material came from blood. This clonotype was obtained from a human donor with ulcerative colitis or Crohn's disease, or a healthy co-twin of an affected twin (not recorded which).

The CDR3 loop is CAIRETSASYEQYF. The chain joins TRBV10-3 to TRBJ2-7; the D gene TCRdb calls, TRBD2, cannot be checked with no DNA. The germline V gene encodes CDR1 ENHRY and CDR2 SYGVKD. The CDR3 totals 14 residues.